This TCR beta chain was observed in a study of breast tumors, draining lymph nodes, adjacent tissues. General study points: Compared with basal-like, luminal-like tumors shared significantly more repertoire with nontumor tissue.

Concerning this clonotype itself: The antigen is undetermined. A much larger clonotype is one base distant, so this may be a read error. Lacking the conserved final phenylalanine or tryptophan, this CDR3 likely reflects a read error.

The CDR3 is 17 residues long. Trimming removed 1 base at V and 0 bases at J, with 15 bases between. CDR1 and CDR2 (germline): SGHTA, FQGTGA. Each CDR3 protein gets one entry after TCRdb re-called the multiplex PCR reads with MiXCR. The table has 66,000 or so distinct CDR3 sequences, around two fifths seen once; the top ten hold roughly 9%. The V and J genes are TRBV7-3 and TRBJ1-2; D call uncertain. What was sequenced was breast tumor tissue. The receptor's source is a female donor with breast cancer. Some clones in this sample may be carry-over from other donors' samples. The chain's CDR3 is CASSLNPPGTSNYGYTL. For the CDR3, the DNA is TGTGCCAGCAGCTTAAATCCCCCAGGAACCTCTAACTATGGCTACACCCTC.